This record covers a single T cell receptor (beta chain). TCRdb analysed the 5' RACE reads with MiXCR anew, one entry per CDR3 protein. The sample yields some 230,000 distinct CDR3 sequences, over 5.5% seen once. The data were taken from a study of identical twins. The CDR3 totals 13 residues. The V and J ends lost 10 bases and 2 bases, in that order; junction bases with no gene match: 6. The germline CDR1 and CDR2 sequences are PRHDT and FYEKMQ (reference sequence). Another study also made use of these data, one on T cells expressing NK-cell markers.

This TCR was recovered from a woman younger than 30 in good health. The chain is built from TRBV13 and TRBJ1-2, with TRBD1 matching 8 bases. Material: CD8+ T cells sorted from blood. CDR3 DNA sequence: TGTGCCACCGGGACAGGCCCAAACTATGGCTACACCTTC. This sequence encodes CATGTGPNYGYTF.